This T cell receptor beta chain is from a study of blood T cell repertoires in COVID-19. Study at large: Sites in the United States, Italy and Spain provided acute and convalescent COVID-19 samples. PBMCs, B-cell-depleted T cells, or T cells were the source of the cDNA or gDNA that made up the material.

Per germline, CDR1 MDHEN and CDR2 SYDVKM. The CDR3 is 16 residues long. The ends lost 6 bases at V and 1 base at J; junction bases unmatched: 5. How the authors handled the data: Amplification with reference gene primers provided the estimates of nucleated cell counts. Repertoires were generated with immunoSEQ multiplex PCR, while TCRdb's copy carries only in-frame clones and drops some. V, J and clone size reflect that table, while D and trimming were determined from the DNA. The sample records 20,000 to 30,000 clones, approximately 80% being singletons. The sequencing input was peripheral blood. This TCR was recovered from a human donor in a cohort sampled during active COVID-19. The chain couples TRBV28 to TRBJ1-5, with 11 bases matching TRBD1. This chain's CDR3 is CASSPGTGGSNQPQHF. The CDR3 bases are TGTGCCAGCAGCCCCGGGACAGGGGGAAGCAATCAGCCCCAGCATTTT.